This TCR beta chain was recorded in a study of CD8+CD57+ T cells in acquired aplastic anemia. The template used for profiling TCR beta VDJ and CDR3 was genomic DNA. TCRdb re-analysed the reads in MiXCR, keeping a single row per CDR3 protein. This repertoire shows 250,000 to 350,000 distinct CDR3 sequences, approximately 58% found once; its top ten account for around 1.3%. Selection for sequencing was limited to patients who had shown CD8+CD57+ cell expansion by flow cytometry. Sequences were obtained from sorted CD4+, CD8+, or CD8+CD57+ T cells (not recorded which) from PBMCs. The clonotype was recovered from a human donor with aplastic anemia.

The CDR3 DNA reads TGTGCCAGCAGCCGAGGGGGAGGGCTGGCAAGCACCTTC. This translates into CASSRGGGLASTF. The chain recombines TRBV7-2 with TRBJ1-2, with TRBD1 as a possible D gene (6 bases). The length of the CDR3 is 13 residues. Germline V CDR1 and CDR2: SGHTA, FQGNSA. The ends were cut back, 5 bases at V and 13 bases at J, with 20 bases in the middle.